This TCR beta chain is from a study of T cell responses to AZD1222 COVID-19 vaccine. Study-level information: Second-dose timings of about 4 or about 12 weeks were pooled.

Using immunoSEQ multiplex PCR, the repertoire was profiled, and TCRdb retains in-frame clones only, with some absent. The table includes 150,000 to 160,000 clones, about nine tenths detected once. Germline V gene data show CDR1 as LGHNA and CDR2 as YSLEER. V was shortened by 4 bases and J by 0 bases, with 12 bases between the two germline ends. The CDR3 contains 15 residues. This receptor was identified in an adult in good health. The sample consisted of peripheral blood, taken on day 0 of AZD1222 vaccination. This chain joins TRBV4-3 and TRBJ1-1; D might be TRBD1 (6 bases). CDR3 residues: CASSLGTPMNTEAFF. The CDR3, as DNA: TGCGCCAGCAGCCTCGGGACACCTATGAACACTGAAGCTTTCTTT.